This T cell receptor (beta chain) appears in the sequencing data of a study of blood T cell repertoires in COVID-19. Clones were sequenced by immunoSEQ multiplex PCR, and TCRdb holds only the in-frame ones, with some missing. The table records almost 250,000 clones, roughly 83% of them present only once. Germline CDR1 reads LNHDA; CDR2 reads SQIVND (reference sequence). There are 16 residues in the CDR3. V shed 1 base and J shed 0 bases, with 10 bases lying between them. Sequencing was done on a sample of peripheral blood. This TCR came from a woman older than 75 with COVID-19, enrolled during active disease. This sequence joins TRBV19 and TRBJ1-5; a possible D gene is TRBD1 (5 bases). CDR3 loop: CASSIVGLISNQPQHF. The CDR3 DNA follows: TGTGCCAGTAGTATAGTGGGGCTAATTAGCAATCAGCCCCAGCATTTT. The variable domain in full, completed from reference TRBV19 and TRBJ1-5, reads DGGITQSPKYLFRKEGQNVTLSCEQNLNHDAMYWYRQDPGQGLRLIYYSQIVNDFQKGDIAEGYSVSREKKESFPLTVTSAQKNPTAFYLCASSIVGLISNQPQHFGDGTRLSIL.